This T cell receptor (beta chain) is drawn from a study of blood T cell repertoires in COVID-19 (dated by TCRdb to 2019 to 2021). Background on the whole study: Samples covering the acute and convalescent phases of COVID-19 were provided by collaborators in the United States, Italy and Spain. The material from the prospective study consisted of cDNA or gDNA derived from T cells, B-cell-depleted T cells, or PBMCs. The dataset comprised deeply sampled blood TCRbeta repertoires from subjects exposed to, actively infected with, or recovered from COVID-19. The repertoires were released in a freely available public database meant as a resource for research on the immune response to SARS-CoV-2. Samples were obtained from the ongoing ImmuneRACE study (first 160 participants) and from 1,254 subjects provided by 6 global collaborators. Nearly every sample came with metadata listing a de-identified subject ID, COVID-19 status, age in years and sex. HLA class I and class II types, where available, came from metadata supplied by the sample provider rather than from assay-based typing.

Participants in the prospective study were aged about 18 to 95 years, lived in about two dozen United States geographic areas, and enrolled through a virtual design. In the prospective study, cohorts were assigned on the basis of participant-reported clinical history obtained from a screening survey and a study questionnaire. For ImmuneRACE Cohort 3, a participant was defined as recovered based on two consecutive negative NP/OP PCR tests, clearance by a healthcare professional, or resolution of symptoms. Mobile phlebotomists in the prospective study collected whole blood, serum and a nasopharyngeal or oropharyngeal swab from every participant. Over a roughly 2-month period, participants in the prospective study had the option of providing additional blood draws and questionnaires. Prospective study blood samples were shipped either frozen or at room temperature before DNA extraction. CDR1 and CDR2, looked up from the germline V gene (reference sequence), are LGHDT and YNNKEL. Here V drops 4 bases and J drops 0 bases, and the junction holds 13 bases not matched to any gene. From the cysteine through the phenylalanine, the CDR3 covers 18 amino acids. CDR3 DNA only is kept here, 54 bases in frame from base 1.

TCRbeta CDR3 regions were amplified from genomic DNA using the immunoSEQ Assay, a bias-controlled multiplex PCR. Per the authors' processing: Nucleated cell counts per sample were estimated from amplification of reference gene primers within the assay. Sequence reads were collapsed and filtered to measure the absolute abundance of every unique TCRbeta CDR3 rearrangement. For each sample, productive Simpson clonality was calculated as the square root of Simpson's diversity index over productive rearrangements. TCRdb holds this immuneACCESS table with in-frame rearrangements only. Some clones are missing; in checked studies, unresolved V genes explain under half, and the rest has no known cause. Clone size and the V and J calls come from that table; the DNA yielded D and trimming. In this sample the table shows under 350,000 clones, around 84% of which occur a single time. The biggest ten clones account for around 4.6% of the sample.

Beyond this particular receptor, the publication reports: The quantity of clinical and demographic metadata differed by source and by participant and was supplied without curation.

Concerning this clone itself: The specificity of this receptor is unknown. No much larger clone exists at a distance of one base, and base qualities are not known.

This clonotype was obtained from a man aged 25-40 years who had recovered from COVID-19. Rearrangement joined TRBV3-1 (or the pseudogene TRBV3-2) to TRBJ2-7; TRBD1 lines up with 9 middle nucleotides. The specimen was PBMCs or T cells enriched from blood (not recorded which). The nucleotide sequence is TGTGCCAGCAGCCTAAGGGCCGGGACAGGGTTAAGCTCCTACGAGCAGTACTTC. Its translation reads: CASSLRAGTGLSSYEQYF.